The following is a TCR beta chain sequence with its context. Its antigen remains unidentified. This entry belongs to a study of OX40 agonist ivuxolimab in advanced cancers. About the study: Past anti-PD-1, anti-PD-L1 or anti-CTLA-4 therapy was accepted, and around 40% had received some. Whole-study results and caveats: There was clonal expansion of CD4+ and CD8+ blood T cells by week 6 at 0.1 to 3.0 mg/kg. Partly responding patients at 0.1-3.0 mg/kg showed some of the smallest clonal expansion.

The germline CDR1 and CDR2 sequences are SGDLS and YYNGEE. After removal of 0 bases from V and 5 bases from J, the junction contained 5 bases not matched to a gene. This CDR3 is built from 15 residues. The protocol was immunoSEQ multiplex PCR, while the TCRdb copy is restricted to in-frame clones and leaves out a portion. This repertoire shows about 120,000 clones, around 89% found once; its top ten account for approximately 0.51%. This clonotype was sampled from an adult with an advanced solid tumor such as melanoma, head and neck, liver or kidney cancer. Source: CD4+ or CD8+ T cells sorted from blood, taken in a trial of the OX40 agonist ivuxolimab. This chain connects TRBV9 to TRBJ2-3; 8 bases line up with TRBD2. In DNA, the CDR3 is TGTGCCAGCAGCGTAGGCGGACTAGCCGTAGATACGCAGTATTTT. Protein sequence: CASSVGGLAVDTQYF.